What follows are 24 T cell receptor beta chains derived from one specimen sequenced in a study of CD8 T cells in Susac syndrome. The RNA, about 0.5 to 1 ug, was put through reverse transcription using random hexamers. One entry per CDR3 protein results from TCRdb running MiXCR on the immunoSEQ multiplex PCR reads. The data show hundreds of thousands of distinct CDR3 sequences, with 95% to 97% seen just once and under 0.12% held by the top ten. Input material: CD4+ T cells from PBMCs. The receptors derive from a human donor with Susac syndrome.

The rearrangement uses TRBV29-1 and TRBJ1-1; 8 bases are shared with TRBD1. CDR3 length: 15 residues. The junction had 7 bases not matched to a gene; V was cut back by 4 bases and J by 0 bases. Germline CDR1 and CDR2: SQVTM and ANQGSEA. This chain's CDR3 is CSVGQGLNLNTEAFF. CDR3 sequence (DNA): TGCAGCGTTGGACAGGGGCTTAACTTGAACACTGAAGCTTTCTTT.

The V gene is TRBV20-1, the J gene TRBJ1-5; no definite D call. From germline, CDR1 is DFQATT and CDR2 SNEGSKA (reference sequence). The CDR3 extends over 13 amino acids. Trimming removed 4 bases from V and 4 bases from J, with 11 bases in between. The CDR3, as DNA: TGCAGTGCTACCGACACGCAGAATCAGCCCCAGCATTTT. Its protein product is CSATDTQNQPQHF.

This rearrangement joins TRBV4-2 to TRBJ2-3; 7 bases agree with TRBD2. CDR3 length: 21 residues. The germline gives CDR1 LGHNA, CDR2 YNFKEQ. The junction had 18 bases not matched to a gene; V was cut back by 0 bases and J by 0 bases. This CDR3 reads CASSQEVGTFAGARSTDTQYF. Written as DNA, the CDR3 is TGTGCCAGCAGCCAAGAGGTTGGGACTTTCGCGGGAGCGAGAAGCACAGATACGCAGTATTTT.

The chain employs TRBV6-2 or TRBV6-3 and TRBJ2-7; D remains ambiguous. The CDR3 length is 12 residues. The germline V gene encodes CDR1 MNHEY and CDR2 SVGEGT. V lost 5 bases, J lost 5 bases, and 10 bases lay in between. The CDR3 is CASSGYWHEQYF. Written as DNA, the CDR3 is TGTGCCAGCAGTGGTTATTGGCACGAGCAGTACTTC.

The V gene is TRBV7-9, the J gene TRBJ2-1; TRBD1 agrees at 10 bases. The CDR3 length is 18 residues. Per the germline V gene, CDR1 is SEHNR and CDR2 is FQNEAQ (reference sequence). V trimming: 4 bases; J trimming: 4 bases; junction bases outside the gene matches: 13. CDR3: CASSSRGTGTGAYNEQFF. The CDR3, as DNA: TGTGCCAGCAGCTCCCGCGGGACCGGGACAGGGGCTTACAATGAGCAGTTCTTC.

As concerns this clonotype: One end of the junction fails to match germline, which may point to a read error. The chain carries TRBV30 and TRBJ2-7, with 12 bases fitting TRBD2. The CDR3 is made up of 15 amino acids. Germline CDR1 is GTSNPN and CDR2 is SVGIG (reference sequence). In nucleotides, the CDR3 is TGTGCCTGGAGCGCGAGACTAGCGGGAGCCCGCCGTCCGCGTTTC. Translated: CAWSARLAGARRPRF.

V is TRBV12-3 or TRBV12-4 and J is TRBJ2-7; 7 bases agree with TRBD2. This CDR3 has 15 residues. With V trimmed by 0 bases and J by 3 bases, 5 bases remained unmatched. CDR3 nucleotides: TGTGCCAGCAGTTTAGCACTAGCGAGAAGCTACGAGCAGTACTTC. It encodes CASSLALARSYEQYF.

The chain joins TRBV6-2 or TRBV6-3 to TRBJ1-1; D gene uncertain. The CDR3 totals 13 residues. The V gene's germline CDR1 is MNHEY and CDR2 SVGEGT. Trimming took off 2 bases at V and 1 base at J, with 5 bases between the two ends. For the CDR3, the DNA is TGTGCCAGCAGTTACGCAGCGAACACTGAAGCTTTCTTT. Its protein product is CASSYAANTEAFF.

This chain links TRBV12-3 or TRBV12-4 with TRBJ2-5; D remains unclear. The CDR3 consists of 14 residues. V gave up 2 bases and J gave up 5 bases, with 12 bases separating them. The CDR3 DNA is TGTGCCAGCAGTTTACCCTCCCGACGGGAGACCCAGTACTTC. It codes for CASSLPSRRETQYF.

Of note for this clonotype: At one end the junction does not follow the germline gene, possibly because of a read error. The V gene is TRBV2, the J gene TRBJ2-2; no definite D call. The CDR3 runs to 13 residues. Germline V gives CDR1 SNHLY, CDR2 FYNNEI. CDR3 bases: TGTGCCAGCAGTCGGCAGAACCCCGGGGAGCTGTTTTTT. Its protein is CASSRQNPGELFF.

This chain joins TRBV20-1 and TRBJ2-3; D gene uncertain. Trimming cost V 0 bases and J 5 bases, with 12 bases left between them. This CDR3 region has 14 residues. Germline V CDR1 and CDR2: DFQATT, SNEGSKA (reference sequence). This CDR3 is CSARDPLHRDTQYF. For the CDR3, the DNA is TGCAGTGCTAGAGATCCCTTACACCGAGATACGCAGTATTTT.

Written as DNA, the CDR3 is TGTGCCACCAGTTCTGGGTACGGCTACACCTTC. Amino acid sequence: CATSSGYGYTF. The chain uses TRBV24-1 and TRBJ1-2, with D unclear. Germline V gene data show CDR1 as KGHDR and CDR2 as SFDVKD. This CDR3 is 11 amino acids long. The ends were cut back, 6 bases at V and 8 bases at J, with 9 bases in the middle.

The chain uses TRBV20-1 and TRBJ2-7; TRBD1 is a possible D gene (6 bases). The CDR3 sequence is 12 residues long. Germline CDR1 and CDR2: DFQATT and SNEGSKA (reference sequence). The CDR3 reads CSSRQDSYEQYF. The CDR3 bases are TGCAGCTCGAGACAGGACTCCTACGAGCAGTACTTC.

DNA of the CDR3: TGTGCCAGCCCAGAGGGGGGCTACACCTTC. This sequence encodes CASPEGGYTF. The chain couples TRBV21-1 to TRBJ1-2; the D call in the table, TRBD1, was not verified against the DNA. TRBV21-1 is annotated as a pseudogene. This CDR3 has 10 residues.

This clonotype came up once. This rearrangement joins TRBV28 to TRBJ2-7; 10 positions match TRBD1. After removal of 6 bases from V and 2 bases from J, the junction contained 4 bases not matched to a gene. Per the germline V gene, CDR1 is MDHEN and CDR2 is SYDVKM. This CDR3 is built from 14 residues. The CDR3, as DNA: TGTGCCAGCAGAGAGACAGGGGGCGCCTACGAGCAGTACTTC. Amino acid sequence: CASRETGGAYEQYF.

The chain has TRBV7-8 and TRBJ2-4; the match to TRBD2 covers 12 bases. The germline V gene encodes CDR1 SGHVS and CDR2 FQNEAQ. V lost 3 bases and J lost 6; bases outside the gene matches: 3. The CDR3 runs 15 residues. CDR3 protein: CASSLTTSGRNIQYF. The CDR3, as DNA: TGTGCCAGCAGCTTGACGACTAGCGGGAGAAACATTCAGTACTTC.

The rearrangement links TRBV10-2 to TRBJ1-1; D unresolved. From germline, CDR1 is WSHSY and CDR2 SAAADI. The CDR3 runs to 10 residues. Trimming took 6 bases from V and 2 from J, leaving 1 base between them. The CDR3 DNA reads as TGCGCCAGCAGCAACACTGAAGCTTTCTTT. It is translated as CASSNTEAFF.

The chain carries TRBV19 and TRBJ2-1; 8 nucleotides match TRBD1. CDR1 and CDR2 (germline): LNHDA, SQIVND (reference sequence). With 7 bases clipped from V and 5 bases from J, the junction kept 13 bases outside the gene matches. The CDR3 loop spans 16 amino acids. The CDR3 protein is CASNPYGTGMDNEQFF. As DNA, the CDR3 is TGTGCCAGTAATCCCTACGGGACAGGTATGGACAATGAGCAGTTCTTC.

The count of this clonotype is one. The V call is TRBV20-1, the J call TRBJ1-5, with a tentative D call TRBD1 (5 bases). The CDR3 totals 13 residues. Per the germline V gene, CDR1 is DFQATT and CDR2 is SNEGSKA (reference sequence). Trimming removed 4 bases at V and 3 bases at J, with 10 bases between. CDR3 loop: CSATWGINQPQHF. The CDR3 bases are TGCAGTGCTACTTGGGGCATCAATCAGCCCCAGCATTTT.

This rearrangement joins TRBV4-1 to TRBJ2-2; 8 bases fit TRBD2. The CDR3 consists of 17 residues. J was trimmed by 8 bases and V by 0 bases; bases with no gene match: 11. Germline-derived CDR1 and CDR2 are MGHRA and YSYEKL. The CDR3 region is CASSQERASGRGGELFF. For the CDR3, the DNA is TGCGCCAGCAGCCAAGAAAGGGCTAGCGGGCGAGGAGGGGAGCTGTTTTTT.

This sequence joins TRBV28 and TRBJ2-7; D is possibly TRBD2 (6 bases). This CDR3 is built from 12 residues. Germline lookup yields CDR1 MDHEN and CDR2 SYDVKM. Between the trimmed V and J ends, which lost 3 bases and 6 bases, there was a span of 9 bases. This chain's CDR3 is CASSFRGGEQYF. The CDR3 coding sequence is TGTGCCAGCAGTTTTAGGGGAGGCGAGCAGTACTTC.

The genes are TRBV7-9 and TRBJ1-5, with D unresolved. There are 14 residues in the CDR3. Germline assignment: CDR1 SEHNR and CDR2 FQNEAQ (reference sequence). V shed 1 base and J shed 4 bases, with 8 bases lying between them. As DNA, the CDR3 is TGTGCCAGCAGCTTAGTGTCCGGGAATCAGCCCCAGCATTTT. Translated, it gives CASSLVSGNQPQHF.

This clonotype has just one count. J is TRBJ2-7 and V is TRBV5-4; possibly TRBD1 or TRBD2 for D (5 bases each). The V gene lost 4 bases and the J gene lost 0 bases, with 11 bases spanning the gap. Germline assignment: CDR1 SGHNT and CDR2 YYREEE (reference sequence). The CDR3 contains 14 residues. CDR3 DNA: TGTGCCAGCAGCCCCGGGACCTTCTCCTACGAGCAGTACTTC. This gives the protein CASSPGTFSYEQYF.

The rearrangement joins TRBV30 to TRBJ1-1, with D possibly matching TRBD1 (5 bases). Trimming took off 3 bases at V and 4 bases at J, with 15 bases between the two ends. The germline V gene has CDR1 GTSNPN and CDR2 SVGIG (reference sequence). The CDR3 length is 14 residues. The CDR3 here is CAWRAGDWGTEAFF. The CDR3 DNA follows: TGTGCCTGGAGAGCGGGGGATTGGGGCACTGAAGCTTTCTTT.